These 20 T cell receptor beta chains were all obtained from the same sample, sequenced in a study of shared clonotypes between healthy human individuals. Clones were read by immunoSEQ multiplex PCR, and TCRdb kept only the in-frame ones, dropping some. The table lists roughly 2.2 million clones, 93% of them singletons, with 0.39% in the top ten. The sample comprised naive CD4+ T cells from PBMCs. Subset specified: CD45RA+ positively selected. The receptor set was obtained from a man aged 18 to 30 in good health. Some clones in this sample may be carry-over from other donors' samples.

A remark on this clone: The same CDR3 is also encoded by other DNA sequences in this sample. The chain joins TRBV25-1 to TRBJ1-6; D possibly corresponds to TRBD1 (6 bases). Trimming took off 6 bases at V and 7 bases at J, with 7 bases between the two ends. Looked up from germline, CDR1 is MGHDK and CDR2 is SYGVNS. The CDR3 runs to 12 residues. CDR3 DNA: TGTGCCAGCAGGGACAGCAATTCACCCCTCCACTTT. Residues: CASRDSNSPLHF. Based on the CDR3 plus reference TRBV25-1 and TRBJ1-6, the full variable domain is EADIYQTPRYLVIGTGKKITLECSQTMGHDKMYWYQQDPGMELHLIHYSYGVNSTEKGDLSSESTVSRIRTEHFPLTLESARPSHTSQYLCASRDSNSPLHFGNGTRLTVT.

With regard to this clone: This CDR3 is also generated by other DNA sequences in the sample. The V and J genes are TRBV28 and TRBJ2-7, with D possibly being TRBD2 (6 bases). The CDR3 runs 14 residues. The germline gives CDR1 MDHEN, CDR2 SYDVKM. Trimming pared 3 bases from V and 0 bases from J, leaving 9 bases between. DNA of the CDR3: TGTGCCAGCAGTTTGGCGGGGAGCTCCTACGAGCAGTACTTC. This encodes CASSLAGSSYEQYF.

The CDR3 spells CASSLGGTSGSYTQYF. For the CDR3, the DNA is TGTGCCAGCAGCTTAGGCGGGACTAGCGGGAGCTATACGCAGTATTTT. The V and J genes are TRBV7-2 and TRBJ2-3; 14 nucleotides agree with TRBD2. The CDR3 loop spans 16 amino acids. In germline, CDR1 is SGHTA, CDR2 FQGNSA. V was pared by 1 base and J by 7 bases, with 4 bases of the junction left unmatched.

The V call is TRBV28, the J call TRBJ2-1, with D perhaps TRBD1 (6 bases). The CDR3 sequence is 12 residues long. The germline CDR1 and CDR2 sequences are MDHEN and SYDVKM. V was clipped by 2 bases and J by 11 bases, with 10 bases between them. The chain's CDR3 is CASSLGQFKQFF. Written as DNA, the CDR3 is TGTGCCAGCAGTTTAGGACAGTTTAAGCAGTTCTTC.

The chain recombines TRBV18 with TRBJ2-3; D gene uncertain. This CDR3 has 13 residues. The germline V and J ends were trimmed by 5 bases and 9 bases, with 15 bases remaining between them. Germline V gene sequence: CDR1 KGHSH, CDR2 LQKENI. The CDR3 nucleotides read TGTGCCAGCTCAAGGTCCATTCCGGACACGCAGTATTTT. As protein: CASSRSIPDTQYF.

V and J are TRBV25-1 and TRBJ2-1, with 12 bases fitting TRBD2. The CDR3 covers 16 residues. CDR1 is MGHDK and CDR2 is SYGVNS in the germline V gene. Trimming took 2 bases from V and 4 from J; bases not matched to a gene: 3. The CDR3 reads CASSERGLAGYNEQFF. The DNA of the CDR3 is TGTGCCAGCAGTGAACGCGGACTAGCGGGGTACAATGAGCAGTTCTTC.

The chain uses TRBV18 and TRBJ1-1; 8 positions match TRBD1. Germline CDR1 reads KGHSH; CDR2 reads LQKENI. The ends lost 3 bases at V and 8 bases at J; junction bases unmatched: 8. The CDR3 has 14 residues. CDR3 nucleotide sequence: TGTGCCAGCTCACCGCTAGGGACAGGTTCAGAAGCTTTCTTT. Translating it yields CASSPLGTGSEAFF.

A single count supports this clone. The genes are TRBV5-1 and TRBJ1-3; D unclear. Per germline, CDR1 SGHRS and CDR2 YFSETQ. The CDR3 consists of 13 residues. The V end lost 5 bases, the J end lost 6 bases, and 12 bases lay between the germline ends. The CDR3 region has the DNA TGCGCCAGCAGACCCTTAGAAGAAAACACCATATATTTT. Translation: CASRPLEENTIYF.

V gene TRBV19 combines with J gene TRBJ2-2; possibly TRBD1 or TRBD2 for D (6 bases each). This CDR3 region has 16 residues. V dropped 7 bases and J dropped 4 bases, with 19 bases sitting between them. CDR1 and CDR2 from the germline V gene are LNHDA and SQIVND (reference sequence). The CDR3 loop reads CASTRGASVSTGELFF. CDR3 in DNA: TGTGCCAGTACTAGGGGGGCAAGCGTTAGCACCGGGGAGCTGTTTTTT.

The V call is TRBV6-6, the J call TRBJ2-7; D not resolved. The germline V and J ends were trimmed by 6 bases and 4 bases, with 16 bases remaining between them. The V gene's germline CDR1 is MNHNY and CDR2 SVGAGI (reference sequence). This CDR3 contains 14 residues. The CDR3 nucleotides read TGTGCCAGCAGCTCCTCGGTGACCATATACGAGCAGTACTTC. Residues: CASSSSVTIYEQYF.

CDR3: CASSYSWGGGETQYF. CDR3 DNA: TGTGCCAGCAGTTACTCTTGGGGAGGAGGGGAGACCCAGTACTTC. The V and J genes are TRBV6-5 and TRBJ2-5, with D perhaps matching TRBD2 (6 bases). The V gene's germline CDR1 is MNHEY and CDR2 SVGAGI. The CDR3 runs 15 residues. The V and J ends lost 0 bases and 5 bases respectively, with 13 bases between them.

The chain is built from TRBV28 and TRBJ2-1, with 9 positions matching TRBD2. V was pared by 2 bases and J by 8 bases, with 7 bases of the junction left unmatched. This CDR3 has 15 residues. The germline gives CDR1 MDHEN, CDR2 SYDVKM. CDR3 protein: CASSLVSSGIDEQFF. DNA of the CDR3: TGTGCCAGCAGTTTAGTGTCTAGCGGGATCGATGAGCAGTTCTTC.

The CDR3 spells CASSTEAGGPYEQYF. The DNA of the CDR3 is TGTGCCAGCAGCACTGAGGCAGGGGGCCCCTACGAGCAGTACTTC. V usage is TRBV7-2 and J usage is TRBJ2-7, with TRBD1 matching 8 bases. The CDR3 is 15 residues long. The germline CDR1 and CDR2 sequences are SGHTA and FQGNSA. The V segment lost 5 bases and the J segment 2 bases; nucleotides outside the gene matches: 8.

V is TRBV18 and J is TRBJ2-3; 7 bases are a match to TRBD1. The germline V gene encodes CDR1 KGHSH and CDR2 LQKENI. The CDR3 loop spans 13 amino acids. V trimming: 5 bases; J trimming: 7 bases; junction bases outside the gene matches: 6. As DNA, the CDR3 is TGTGCCAGCTCATCCGGGACAGATAATACGCAGTATTTT. Amino acid sequence: CASSSGTDNTQYF.

This rearrangement joins TRBV4-3 to TRBJ1-1; D not certain. The length of the CDR3 is 18 residues. Germline values: CDR1 LGHNA, CDR2 YSLEER. The V end lost 0 bases, the J end lost 0 bases, and 17 bases lay between the germline ends. The CDR3 coding sequence is TGCGCCAGCAGCCAAGAACCAGTAGCGGGCAGCATGAACACTGAAGCTTTCTTT. This translates into CASSQEPVAGSMNTEAFF.

A note on this clone: Other DNA sequences in the sample encode the same CDR3. The chain carries TRBV28 and TRBJ1-1; possibly TRBD1 for D (5 bases). CDR1 is MDHEN and CDR2 is SYDVKM in the germline V gene. The V gene lost 6 bases and the J gene lost 0 bases, with 11 bases spanning the gap. The CDR3 is made up of 14 amino acids. The CDR3 spells CASRLRGMNTEAFF. The DNA of the CDR3 is TGTGCCAGCAGGCTCCGGGGCATGAACACTGAAGCTTTCTTT.

This clone was found once. V and J are TRBV19 and TRBJ2-7; possible D gene TRBD1, 5 bases. Germline V lookup: CDR1 LNHDA, CDR2 SQIVND (reference sequence). The V end lost 8 bases, the J end lost 6 bases, and 17 bases lay between the germline ends. CDR3 length: 13 amino acids. This CDR3 reads CASGSSQGGEQYF. CDR3 bases: TGTGCCAGTGGCAGCAGTCAGGGCGGCGAGCAGTACTTC.

The chain has TRBV5-4 and TRBJ2-2; TRBD2 agrees at 7 bases. There are 18 residues in the CDR3. The germline CDR1 and CDR2 sequences are SGHNT and YYREEE (reference sequence). V was clipped by 0 bases and J by 2 bases; unmatched bases: 10. The CDR3 spells CASSLGASLASNTGELFF. The CDR3 DNA sequence: TGTGCCAGCAGCTTGGGCGCCTCACTAGCGTCTAACACCGGGGAGCTGTTTTTT. Full variable domain (missing parts from reference TRBV5-4 and TRBJ2-2): ETGVTQSPTHLIKTRGQQVTLRCSSQSGHNTVSWYQQALGQGPQFIFQYYREEENGRGNFPPRFSGLQFPNYSSELNVNALELDDSALYLCASSLGASLASNTGELFFGEGSRLTVL.

The chain couples TRBV5-6 to TRBJ2-5; 8 bases fit TRBD2. The CDR3 sequence is 15 residues long. With V trimmed by 0 bases and J by 1 base, 2 bases remained unmatched. The V gene's germline CDR1 is SGHDT and CDR2 YYEEEE. CDR3 bases: TGTGCCAGCAGCTTGGCGGGAGGGCCCCAAGAGACCCAGTACTTC. Translated, it gives CASSLAGGPQETQYF.

V gene TRBV5-1 combines with J gene TRBJ2-2, with D perhaps matching TRBD2 (5 bases). Germline V CDR1 and CDR2: SGHRS, YFSETQ. Between the trimmed V and J ends, which lost 0 bases and 0 bases, there was a span of 15 bases. CDR3 size: 18 residues. DNA for the CDR3: TGCGCCAGCAGCTTGGTTGTTTTCACGGGGACGAACACCGGGGAGCTGTTTTTT. Residues: CASSLVVFTGTNTGELFF.